The 21 T cell receptor beta chains in this list originate from one sample, sequenced in a study of early stage breast cancer tumors. Assay used: immunoSEQ multiplex PCR; TCRdb lists only in-frame clones, some missing. The sample consists of about 28,000 clones, around 53% of them appearing once. Sequenced material: breast tumor tissue. The receptors originated from a person aged 45 to 59 with breast cancer.

The genes are TRBV29-1 and TRBJ2-7, with 13 nucleotides matching TRBD2. The CDR3 totals 13 residues. V lost 4 bases and J lost 8; bases outside the gene matches: 5. Germline assignment: CDR1 SQVTM and CDR2 ANQGSEA. This CDR3 reads CSVGGTSGTKQYF. DNA of the CDR3: TGCAGCGTTGGTGGGACTAGCGGGACCAAGCAGTACTTC.

CDR3 nucleotide sequence: TGTGCCACCAGCCCAACAAGGGCGGGAGGCACAGATACGCAGTATTTT. Residues: CATSPTRAGGTDTQYF. This rearrangement joins TRBV15 to TRBJ2-3; 7 bases are a match to TRBD2. This CDR3 region has 16 residues. Per the germline V gene, CDR1 is LNHNV and CDR2 is YYDKDF (reference sequence). Unmatched junction bases numbered 9, after V lost 5 bases and J lost 1 base.

A few counts support this clone. The V call is TRBV30, the J call TRBJ1-1; D gene unclear. Trimming stripped 3 bases from V and 1 base from J, with 12 bases between. The CDR3 is 14 residues long. Germline CDR1 is GTSNPN and CDR2 is SVGIG (reference sequence). Written as DNA, the CDR3 is TGTGCCTGGAGGCAGCAAACCTGGAACACTGAAGCTTTCTTT. The encoded protein is CAWRQQTWNTEAFF.

This chain connects TRBV6-5 to TRBJ1-5; 7 nucleotides align to TRBD1. CDR1 and CDR2 (germline): MNHEY, SVGAGI. The J segment lost 2 bases and the V segment lost 6 bases, leaving 7 bases of the junction unmatched. This CDR3 is built from 15 residues. Here the CDR3 DNA reads TGTGCCAGCAGCCCCGACAGGGCGGGCAATCAGCCCCAGCATTTT. Its translation: CASSPDRAGNQPQHF.

In its sample, this clone was seen many times. V and J are TRBV2 and TRBJ1-4; D gene unclear. The CDR3 covers 14 residues. CDR1 is SNHLY and CDR2 is FYNNEI in the germline V gene. V gave up 7 bases and J gave up 0 bases, with 9 bases separating them. The CDR3 nucleotides read TGTGCCAGCAATTTAGGTGCAACTAATGAAAAACTGTTTTTT. This translates into CASNLGATNEKLFF.

In this sample, this clone turned up a few times. This chain uses TRBV10-1 with TRBJ2-2; D may be TRBD2 (5 bases). Per germline, CDR1 WNHNN and CDR2 SYGVQD (reference sequence). This CDR3 contains 14 residues. Trimming stripped 2 bases from V and 7 bases from J, with 11 bases between. This CDR3 reads CASSEGTRDGELFF. CDR3 DNA: TGCGCCAGCAGTGAGGGCACTAGGGACGGGGAGCTGTTTTTT.

This clone was counted between two and nine times. The rearrangement uses TRBV9 and TRBJ2-3; 9 bases agree with TRBD2. This CDR3 has 16 residues. Germline V gene sequence: CDR1 SGDLS, CDR2 YYNGEE. J lost 1 base, V lost 4 bases, and 7 bases had no gene match. CDR3 in DNA: TGTGCCAGCAGCATCTTAGCGGGAGTAGGCACAGATACGCAGTATTTT. Protein: CASSILAGVGTDTQYF.

This clone showed up just a few times. The germline gene is not matched at one end of the junction; a read error may be the cause. The CDR3 reads CASSIDPPLAGYEQYF. The CDR3 DNA sequence: TGTGCTAGCAGCATCGACCCCCCACTAGCGGGCTACGAGCAGTACTTC. The chain employs TRBV7-7 and TRBJ2-7; 9 nucleotides match TRBD2. Germline V gene sequence: CDR1 SSHAT, CDR2 FNYEAQ (reference sequence). The CDR3 length is 16 residues.

The chain uses TRBV5-4 and TRBJ1-2, with D tentatively TRBD1 (5 bases). This CDR3 has 18 amino acids. V was trimmed by 1 base and J by 8 bases, leaving 27 bases between them. Germline-derived CDR1 and CDR2 are SGHNT and YYREEE (reference sequence). Written as DNA, the CDR3 is TGTGCCAGCAGCTTGCCGCTACAACGCACAGGCCTAAAGAGAGGCTACACCTTC. Protein: CASSLPLQRTGLKRGYTF.

This clone is classed as medium-sized. The chain employs TRBV4-1 and TRBJ2-7, with 7 bases aligning to TRBD1. Germline V CDR1 and CDR2: MGHRA, YSYEKL. The V segment lost 1 base and the J segment 2 bases; nucleotides outside the gene matches: 5. The CDR3 contains 15 residues. CDR3 loop: CASSQGRQGAYEQYF. In DNA, the CDR3 is TGCGCCAGCAGCCAAGGTCGCCAGGGGGCCTACGAGCAGTACTTC.

The chain couples TRBV5-4 to TRBJ2-2; 10 bases align to TRBD1. The V and J ends lost 5 bases and 7 bases, in that order; junction bases with no gene match: 14. Germline CDR1 is SGHNT and CDR2 is YYREEE (reference sequence). The CDR3 runs to 17 residues. The CDR3 loop is CASSYLDRGRFGGELFF. The CDR3 DNA is TGTGCCAGCAGTTACTTAGACAGGGGGCGCTTCGGCGGGGAGCTGTTTTTT.

J is TRBJ2-7 and V is TRBV19; D perhaps matches TRBD1 (6 bases). V was shortened by 3 bases and J by 2 bases, with 11 bases between the two germline ends. CDR3 length: 14 residues. Germline CDR1 reads LNHDA; CDR2 reads SQIVND (reference sequence). The CDR3 is CASSIGRGTYEQYF. CDR3 in DNA: TGTGCCAGTAGTATTGGCAGGGGAACCTACGAGCAGTACTTC.

This clone has only a few counts. Here the CDR3 reads CASSPPGGRDEQYF. CDR3 coding DNA: TGTGCCAGCAGCCCCCCCGGTGGAAGGGACGAGCAGTACTTC. The chain employs TRBV7-8 and TRBJ2-7; no definite D call. Germline V lookup: CDR1 SGHVS, CDR2 FQNEAQ. This CDR3 region has 14 residues. V was trimmed by 5 bases and J by 5 bases, leaving 16 bases between them.

The chain recombines TRBV6-5 with TRBJ1-2; TRBD1 aligns across 9 bases. The CDR3 is 15 amino acids. The junction had 5 bases not matched to a gene; V was cut back by 0 bases and J by 6 bases. The germline V gene has CDR1 MNHEY and CDR2 SVGAGI. The DNA of the CDR3 is TGTGCCAGCAGTTACTCGACCGGGACAGGGAATGGCTACACCTTC. Protein product: CASSYSTGTGNGYTF.

This clone showed up just once. The rearrangement links TRBV13 to TRBJ2-1; D call uncertain. The CDR3 runs to 15 residues. The V end lost 6 bases, the J end lost 10 bases, and 22 bases lay between the germline ends. Germline V gives CDR1 PRHDT, CDR2 FYEKMQ (reference sequence). The CDR3 loop reads CASRHKGSPLREQFF. The CDR3 DNA is TGTGCCAGCAGACATAAAGGTTCGCCGCTTAGGGAGCAGTTCTTC. Drawing the rest from reference TRBV13 and TRBJ2-1, the complete variable domain is AAGVIQSPRHLIKEKRETATLKCYPIPRHDTVYWYQQGPGQDPQFLISFYEKMQSDKGSIPDRFSAQQFSDYHSELNMSSLELGDSALYFCASRHKGSPLREQFFGPGTRLTVL.

The chain employs TRBV23-1 and TRBJ1-1, with D perhaps TRBD1 (6 bases). TRBV23-1 is annotated as an ORF whose role is uncertain. Trimming shortened V by 2 bases and J by 0 bases, and 19 bases separated the two germline ends. CDR3 length: 18 amino acids. This CDR3 reads CASSQRVLSGDMNTEAFF. The DNA of the CDR3 is TGCGCCAGCAGTCAACGAGTTCTATCCGGGGACATGAACACTGAAGCTTTCTTT.

V and J are TRBV6-5 and TRBJ1-2, with D maybe TRBD1 (6 bases). CDR1 is MNHEY, CDR2 SVGAGI, per germline. The ends were cut back, 4 bases at V and 8 bases at J, with 14 bases in the middle. CDR3 size: 13 residues. The CDR3 DNA reads as TGTGCCAGCAGTTGGGACACCCTCCCGGGCTACACCTTC. This encodes CASSWDTLPGYTF.

This clone appeared once. The chain couples TRBV25-1 to TRBJ2-3, with TRBD2 identical over 11 bases. J lost 0 bases, V lost 6 bases, and 2 bases had no gene match. This CDR3 contains 15 residues. The germline V gene encodes CDR1 MGHDK and CDR2 SYGVNS. The CDR3 coding sequence is TGTGCCAGCAGCGCTAGCGGGAGGAGCACAGATACGCAGTATTTT. Its translation: CASSASGRSTDTQYF.

The chain has TRBV7-8 and TRBJ1-3; 8 positions agree with TRBD1. V gave up 1 base and J gave up 4 bases; unmatched junction bases: 6. This CDR3 comprises 16 residues. CDR1 and CDR2 (germline): SGHVS, FQNEAQ. CDR3 region: CASSLEGRGRGNTIYF. The CDR3 DNA reads as TGTGCCAGCAGCTTAGAGGGCAGGGGGCGAGGAAACACCATATATTTT. Based on the CDR3 plus reference TRBV7-8 and TRBJ1-3, the full variable domain is GAGVSQSPRYKVAKRGQDVALRCDPISGHVSLFWYQQALGQGPEFLTYFQNEAQLDKSGLPSDRFFAERPEGSVSTLKIQRTQQEDSAVYLCASSLEGRGRGNTIYFGEGSWLTVV.

V and J are TRBV11-3 and TRBJ2-1, with a tentative D call TRBD2 (6 bases). V lost 1 base to trimming and J lost 9 bases, with 10 bases between them. Germline assignment: CDR1 SGHNT and CDR2 YENEEA. The CDR3 has 13 amino acids. The CDR3 DNA reads TGTGCCAGCAGCTTAGTCCGGGGAGGTGAGCAGTTCTTC. It yields the protein CASSLVRGGEQFF.

The CDR3 region has the DNA TGTGCCAGTAGAGAAAGGCTAGCGGGAGGGGATGAGCAGTTCTTC. Its translation: CASRERLAGGDEQFF. The chain employs TRBV19 and TRBJ2-1; 12 positions agree with TRBD2. CDR1 is LNHDA and CDR2 is SQIVND in the germline V gene (reference sequence). The V and J ends lost 6 bases and 8 bases, in that order; junction bases with no gene match: 8. The CDR3 has 15 residues.